This entry concerns a single T cell receptor beta chain. Antigen specificity is unknown. V trimming: 6 bases; J trimming: 12 bases; junction bases outside the gene matches: 15. CDR1 SNHLY and CDR2 FYNNEI come from the germline V gene. This CDR3 region has 14 residues. This sample stems from a study of identifying expanded T cells in peripheral blood. Study-level points and caveats: Across healthy donors, higher total template counts meant significantly greater approximately 2-week count variance. Technical replicates showed 0.9 to 1.5 changed clones; about 2 weeks roughly 18; four weeks 19.

Collection occurred without any documented infections or immune events in donors. TCRdb's copy holds only in-frame clones and misses some; the assay was immunoSEQ multiplex PCR. This table holds more than 90,000 clones, roughly 89% found once. The chain carries TRBV2 and TRBJ2-7, with 9 bases lining up with TRBD1. Sequenced sample: blood. The receptor was isolated from a person aged 18 to 70 in good health. The chain's CDR3 is CASRKDRGNPMGYF. In DNA, the CDR3 is TGTGCCAGCAGGAAGGACAGGGGTAATCCCATGGGGTACTTC.